This T cell receptor beta chain was captured by sequencing in a study of T cell changes during pregnancy in multiple sclerosis. The data were produced by immunoSEQ multiplex PCR, yet TCRdb's version contains in-frame clones alone and is incomplete. The repertoire holds approximately 93,000 clones, with 91% as singletons. The V gene lost 1 base and the J gene lost 0 bases, with 9 bases spanning the gap. This CDR3 is built from 15 residues. The germline V gene encodes CDR1 SGHTA and CDR2 FQGNSA. The sample in question was peripheral blood, obtained in the first trimester of pregnancy. The rearrangement links TRBV7-2 to TRBJ1-2; D unclear. This sequence originates from a female donor in good health, enrolled as a control in a pregnancy study. The CDR3 loop is CASSLGQRANYGYTF. The CDR3 bases are TGTGCCAGCAGCTTAGGCCAGCGCGCTAACTATGGCTACACCTTC.